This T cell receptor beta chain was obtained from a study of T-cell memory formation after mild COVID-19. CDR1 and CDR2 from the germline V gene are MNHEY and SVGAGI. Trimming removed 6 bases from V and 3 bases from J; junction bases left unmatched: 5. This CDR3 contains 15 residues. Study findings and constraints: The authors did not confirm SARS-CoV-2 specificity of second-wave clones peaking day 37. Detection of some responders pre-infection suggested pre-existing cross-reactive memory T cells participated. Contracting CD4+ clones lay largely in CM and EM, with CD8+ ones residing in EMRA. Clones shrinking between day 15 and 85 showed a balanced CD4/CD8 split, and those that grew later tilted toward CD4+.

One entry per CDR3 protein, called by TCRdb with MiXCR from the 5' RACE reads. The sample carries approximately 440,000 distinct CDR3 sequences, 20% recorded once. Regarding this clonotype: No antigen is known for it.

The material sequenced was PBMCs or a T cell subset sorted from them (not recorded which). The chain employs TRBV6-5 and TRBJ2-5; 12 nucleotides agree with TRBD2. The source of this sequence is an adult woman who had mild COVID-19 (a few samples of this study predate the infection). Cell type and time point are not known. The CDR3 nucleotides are TGTGCCAGCAGCTTGACTAGCGGGGGAGAAGAGACCCAGTACTTC. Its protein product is CASSLTSGGEETQYF.